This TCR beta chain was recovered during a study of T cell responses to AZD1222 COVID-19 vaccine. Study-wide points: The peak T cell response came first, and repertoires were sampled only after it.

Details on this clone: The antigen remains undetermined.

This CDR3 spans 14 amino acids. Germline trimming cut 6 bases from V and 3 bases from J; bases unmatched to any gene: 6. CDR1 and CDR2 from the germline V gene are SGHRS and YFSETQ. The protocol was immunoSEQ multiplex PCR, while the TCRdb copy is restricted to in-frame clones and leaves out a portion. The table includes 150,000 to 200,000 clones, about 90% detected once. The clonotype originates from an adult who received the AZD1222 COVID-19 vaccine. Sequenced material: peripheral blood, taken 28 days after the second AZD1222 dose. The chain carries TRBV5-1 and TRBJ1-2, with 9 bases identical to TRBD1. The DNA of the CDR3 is TGCGCCAGCACCAGGGGACAGGGCGACTATGGCTACACCTTC. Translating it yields CASTRGQGDYGYTF.